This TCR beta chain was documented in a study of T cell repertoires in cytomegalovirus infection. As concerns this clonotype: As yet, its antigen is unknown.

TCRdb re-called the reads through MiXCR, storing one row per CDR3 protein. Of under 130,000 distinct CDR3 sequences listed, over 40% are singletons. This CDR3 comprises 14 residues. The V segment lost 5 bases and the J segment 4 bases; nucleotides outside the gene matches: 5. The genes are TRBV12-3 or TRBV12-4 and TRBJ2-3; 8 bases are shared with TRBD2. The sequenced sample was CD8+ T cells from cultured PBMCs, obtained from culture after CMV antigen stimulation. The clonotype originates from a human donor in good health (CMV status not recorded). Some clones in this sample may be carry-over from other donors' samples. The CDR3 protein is CASSLGGVADTQYF. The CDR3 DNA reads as TGTGCCAGCAGTCTCGGGGGGGTAGCAGATACGCAGTATTTT.